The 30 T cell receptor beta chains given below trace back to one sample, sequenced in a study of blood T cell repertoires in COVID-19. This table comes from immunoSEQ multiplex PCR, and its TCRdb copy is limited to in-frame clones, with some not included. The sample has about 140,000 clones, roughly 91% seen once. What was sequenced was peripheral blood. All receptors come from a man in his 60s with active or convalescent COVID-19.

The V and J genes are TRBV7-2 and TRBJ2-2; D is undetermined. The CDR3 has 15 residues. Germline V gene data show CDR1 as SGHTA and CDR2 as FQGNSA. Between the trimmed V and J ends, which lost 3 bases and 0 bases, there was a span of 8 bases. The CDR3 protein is CASSLRNTNTGELFF. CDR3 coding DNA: TGTGCCAGCAGCTTGAGGAATACGAACACCGGGGAGCTGTTTTTT.

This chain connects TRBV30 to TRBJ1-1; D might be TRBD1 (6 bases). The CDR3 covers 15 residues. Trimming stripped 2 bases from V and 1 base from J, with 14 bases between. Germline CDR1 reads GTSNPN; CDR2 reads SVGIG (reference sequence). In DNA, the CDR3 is TGTGCCTGGAGTAAACTTACAGGGAAGAACACTGAAGCTTTCTTT. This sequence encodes CAWSKLTGKNTEAFF. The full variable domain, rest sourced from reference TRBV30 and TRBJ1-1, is SQTIHQWPATLVQPVGSPLSLECTVEGTSNPNLYWYRQAAGRGLQLLFYSVGIGQISSEVPQNLSASRPQDRQFILSSKKLLLSDSGFYLCAWSKLTGKNTEAFFGQGTRLTVV.

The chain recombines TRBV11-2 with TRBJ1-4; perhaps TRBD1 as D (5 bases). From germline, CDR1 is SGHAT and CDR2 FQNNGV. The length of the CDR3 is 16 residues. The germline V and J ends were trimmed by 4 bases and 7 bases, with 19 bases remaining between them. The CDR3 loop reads CASSSSATVRTEKLFF. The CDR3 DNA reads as TGTGCCAGCAGCTCCTCCGCGACAGTGCGGACTGAAAAACTGTTTTTT.

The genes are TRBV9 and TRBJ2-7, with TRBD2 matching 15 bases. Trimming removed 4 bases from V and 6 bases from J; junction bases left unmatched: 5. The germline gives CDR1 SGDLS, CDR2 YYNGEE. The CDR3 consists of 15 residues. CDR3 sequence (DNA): TGTGCCAGCAGCCCTCGGACTAGCGGGAGGGGCGAGCAGTACTTC. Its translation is CASSPRTSGRGEQYF.

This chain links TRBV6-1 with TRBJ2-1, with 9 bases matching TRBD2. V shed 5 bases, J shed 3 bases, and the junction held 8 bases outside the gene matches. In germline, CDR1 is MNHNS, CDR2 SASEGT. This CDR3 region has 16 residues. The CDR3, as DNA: TGTGCCAGCAGTCAAGGGGGGCGGGAGGGCTACAATGAGCAGTTCTTC. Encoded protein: CASSQGGREGYNEQFF.

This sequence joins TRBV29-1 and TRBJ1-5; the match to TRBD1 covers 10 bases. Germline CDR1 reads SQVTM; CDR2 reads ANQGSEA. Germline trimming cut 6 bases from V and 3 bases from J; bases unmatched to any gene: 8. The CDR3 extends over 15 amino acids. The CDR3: CSVSVGTGVNQPQHF. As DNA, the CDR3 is TGCAGCGTCAGCGTCGGGACAGGGGTCAATCAGCCCCAGCATTTT.

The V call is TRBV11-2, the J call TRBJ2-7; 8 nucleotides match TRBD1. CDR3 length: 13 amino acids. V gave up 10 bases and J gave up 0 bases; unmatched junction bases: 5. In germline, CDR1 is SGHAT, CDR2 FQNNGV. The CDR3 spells CATAGTGSYEQYF. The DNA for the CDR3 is TGTGCCACCGCCGGGACAGGCTCCTACGAGCAGTACTTC.

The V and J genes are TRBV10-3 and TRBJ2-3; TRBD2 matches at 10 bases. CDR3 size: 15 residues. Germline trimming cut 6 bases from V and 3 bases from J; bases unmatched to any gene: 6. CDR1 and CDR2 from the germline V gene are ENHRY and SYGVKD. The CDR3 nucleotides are TGTGCCATCAGGGAAGCGGGAGGGCCGACAGATACGCAGTATTTT. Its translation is CAIREAGGPTDTQYF.

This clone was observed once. The CDR3 DNA is TGTGCCAGCAGCCCGACCGGGACAGAGTACGAGCAGTACTTC. As protein: CASSPTGTEYEQYF. V and J are TRBV7-3 and TRBJ2-7, with 7 bases that match TRBD1. In germline, CDR1 is SGHTA, CDR2 FQGTGA. The V and J ends lost 5 bases and 4 bases, in that order; junction bases with no gene match: 8. CDR3 length equals 14 residues.

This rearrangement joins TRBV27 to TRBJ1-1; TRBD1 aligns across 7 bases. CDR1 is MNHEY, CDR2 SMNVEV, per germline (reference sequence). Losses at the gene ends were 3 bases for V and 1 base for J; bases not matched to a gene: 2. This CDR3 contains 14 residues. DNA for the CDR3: TGTGCCAGCAGTTTGACAGGGAGGAACACTGAAGCTTTCTTT. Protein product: CASSLTGRNTEAFF.

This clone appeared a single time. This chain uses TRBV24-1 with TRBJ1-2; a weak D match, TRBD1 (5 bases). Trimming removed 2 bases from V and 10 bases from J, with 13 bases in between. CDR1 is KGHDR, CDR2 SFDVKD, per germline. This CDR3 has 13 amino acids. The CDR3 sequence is CATSDYRGDLYTF. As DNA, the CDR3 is TGTGCCACCAGTGATTATCGGGGGGACCTCTACACCTTC.

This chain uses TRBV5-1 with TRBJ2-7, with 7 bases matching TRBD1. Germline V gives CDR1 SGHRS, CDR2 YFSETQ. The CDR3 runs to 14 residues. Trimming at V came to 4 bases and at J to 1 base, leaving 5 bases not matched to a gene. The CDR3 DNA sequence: TGCGCCAGCAGCACAACAGGGGTATCCTACGAGCAGTACTTC. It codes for CASSTTGVSYEQYF.

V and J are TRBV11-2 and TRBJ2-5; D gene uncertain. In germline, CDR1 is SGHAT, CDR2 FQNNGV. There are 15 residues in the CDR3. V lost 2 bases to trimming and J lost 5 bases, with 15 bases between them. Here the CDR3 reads CASSLNGGFSETQYF. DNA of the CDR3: TGTGCCAGCAGCTTAAACGGTGGTTTCTCTGAGACCCAGTACTTC.

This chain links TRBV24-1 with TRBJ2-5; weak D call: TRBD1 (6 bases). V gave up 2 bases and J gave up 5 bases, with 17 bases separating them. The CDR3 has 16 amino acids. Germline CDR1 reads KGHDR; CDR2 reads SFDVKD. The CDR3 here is CATSDSRTGLGETQYF. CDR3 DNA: TGTGCCACCAGTGATTCTCGAACAGGGCTCGGGGAGACCCAGTACTTC.

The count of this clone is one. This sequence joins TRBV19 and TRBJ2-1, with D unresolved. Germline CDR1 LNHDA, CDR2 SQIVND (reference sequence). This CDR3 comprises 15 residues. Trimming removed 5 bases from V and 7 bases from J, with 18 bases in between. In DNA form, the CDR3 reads TGTGCCAGTAGTCCCATTCTAGGTTCCGCTAATGAGCAGTTCTTC. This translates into CASSPILGSANEQFF.

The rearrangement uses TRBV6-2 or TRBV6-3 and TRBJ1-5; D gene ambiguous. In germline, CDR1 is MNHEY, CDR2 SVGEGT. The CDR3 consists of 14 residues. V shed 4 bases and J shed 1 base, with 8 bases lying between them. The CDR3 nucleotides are TGTGCCAGCAGTTTGACTCCAAGCAATCAGCCCCAGCATTTT. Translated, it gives CASSLTPSNQPQHF.

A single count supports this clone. Written as DNA, the CDR3 is TGTGCCAGCAGCTTCGGGCAGTGGGGGGATGAGCAGTTCTTC. This gives the protein CASSFGQWGDEQFF. The chain uses TRBV7-9 and TRBJ2-1; a possible D gene is TRBD2 (6 bases). V was pared by 3 bases and J by 8 bases, with 14 bases between. The CDR3 sequence is 14 residues long. Looked up from germline, CDR1 is SEHNR and CDR2 is FQNEAQ (reference sequence).

In nucleotides, the CDR3 is TGTGCCAGCAGCTTGAGGCAACACGAGCAGTACTTC. Translating it yields CASSLRQHEQYF. This sequence joins TRBV7-9 and TRBJ2-7; D is unclear. The V end was cut by 3 bases, the J end by 5 bases, with 8 bases between. In germline, CDR1 is SEHNR, CDR2 FQNEAQ (reference sequence). This CDR3 contains 12 residues. The full variable domain, in which reference TRBV7-9 and TRBJ2-7 provide the parts outside the CDR3, is DTGVSQNPRHKITKRGQNVTFRCDPISEHNRLYWYRQTLGQGPEFLTYFQNEAQLEKSRLLSDRFSAERPKGSFSTLEIQRTEQGDSAMYLCASSLRQHEQYFGPGTRLTVT.

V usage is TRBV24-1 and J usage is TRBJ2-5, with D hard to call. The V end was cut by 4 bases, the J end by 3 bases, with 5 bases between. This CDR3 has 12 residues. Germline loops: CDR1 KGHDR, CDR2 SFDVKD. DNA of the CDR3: TGTGCCACCAGTGACCCCGAAGAGACCCAGTACTTC. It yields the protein CATSDPEETQYF.

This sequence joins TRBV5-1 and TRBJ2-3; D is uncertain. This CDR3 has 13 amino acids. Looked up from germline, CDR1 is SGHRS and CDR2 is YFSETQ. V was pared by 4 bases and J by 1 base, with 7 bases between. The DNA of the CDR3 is TGCGCCAGCAGCAACTACCGCACAGATACGCAGTATTTT. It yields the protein CASSNYRTDTQYF.

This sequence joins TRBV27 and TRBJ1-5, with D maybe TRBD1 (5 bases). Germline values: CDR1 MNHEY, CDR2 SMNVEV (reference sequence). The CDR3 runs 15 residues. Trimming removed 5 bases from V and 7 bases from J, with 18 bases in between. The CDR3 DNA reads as TGTGCCAGCAGTCGTATGGCGGGGGAAAACCAGCCCCAGCATTTT. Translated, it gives CASSRMAGENQPQHF.

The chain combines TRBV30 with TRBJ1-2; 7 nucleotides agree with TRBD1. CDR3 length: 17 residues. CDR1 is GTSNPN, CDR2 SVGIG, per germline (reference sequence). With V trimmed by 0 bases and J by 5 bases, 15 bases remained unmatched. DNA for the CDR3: TGTGCCTGGAGTGTACTGGGGACAGTTGAATTTGGTTATGGCTACACCTTC. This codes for CAWSVLGTVEFGYGYTF.

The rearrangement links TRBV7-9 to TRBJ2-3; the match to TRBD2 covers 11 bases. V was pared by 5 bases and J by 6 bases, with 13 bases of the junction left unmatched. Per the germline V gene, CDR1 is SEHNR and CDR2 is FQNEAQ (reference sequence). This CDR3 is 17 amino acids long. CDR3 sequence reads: CASSPKGRLAGRDTQYF. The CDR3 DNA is TGTGCCAGCAGCCCTAAGGGGCGACTAGCGGGAAGGGATACGCAGTATTTT.

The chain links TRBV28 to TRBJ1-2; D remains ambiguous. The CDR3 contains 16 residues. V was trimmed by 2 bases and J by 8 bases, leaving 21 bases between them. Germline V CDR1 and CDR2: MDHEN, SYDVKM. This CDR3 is CASSLGSFETPGGYTF. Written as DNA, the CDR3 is TGTGCCAGCAGTTTAGGGTCCTTCGAAACCCCCGGGGGCTACACCTTC.

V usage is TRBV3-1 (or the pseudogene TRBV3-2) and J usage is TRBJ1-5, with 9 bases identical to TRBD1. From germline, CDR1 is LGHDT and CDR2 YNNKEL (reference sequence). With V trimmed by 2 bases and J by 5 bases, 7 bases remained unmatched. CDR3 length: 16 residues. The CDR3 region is CASSQSGQGLHQPQHF. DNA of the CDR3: TGTGCCAGCAGCCAATCGGGACAGGGTCTGCATCAGCCCCAGCATTTT.

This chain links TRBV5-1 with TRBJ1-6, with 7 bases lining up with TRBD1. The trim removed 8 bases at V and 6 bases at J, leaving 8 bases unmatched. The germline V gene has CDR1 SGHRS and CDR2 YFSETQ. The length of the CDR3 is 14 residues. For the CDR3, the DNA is TGCGCCAGTACGTCCGGGACAGCTAATTCACCCCTCCACTTT. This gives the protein CASTSGTANSPLHF.

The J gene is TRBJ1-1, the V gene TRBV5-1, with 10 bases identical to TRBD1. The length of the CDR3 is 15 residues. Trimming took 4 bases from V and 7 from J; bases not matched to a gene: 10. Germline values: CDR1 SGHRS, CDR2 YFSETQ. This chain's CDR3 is CASSAGTGDWNEAFF. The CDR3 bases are TGCGCCAGCAGCGCAGGGACAGGGGATTGGAATGAAGCTTTCTTT.

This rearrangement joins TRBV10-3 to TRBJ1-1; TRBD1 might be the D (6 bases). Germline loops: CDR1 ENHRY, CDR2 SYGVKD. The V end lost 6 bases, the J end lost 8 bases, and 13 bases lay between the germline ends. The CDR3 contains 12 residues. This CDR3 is CAIRTGESEAFF. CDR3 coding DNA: TGTGCCATCAGGACAGGCGAAAGCGAAGCTTTCTTT.

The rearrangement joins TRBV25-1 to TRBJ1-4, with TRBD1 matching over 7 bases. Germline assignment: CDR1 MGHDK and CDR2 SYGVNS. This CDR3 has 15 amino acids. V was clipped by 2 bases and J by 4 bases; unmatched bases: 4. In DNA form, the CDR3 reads TGTGCCAGCAGTGAACGGGACAGCTTTAATGAAAAACTGTTTTTT. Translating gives CASSERDSFNEKLFF.

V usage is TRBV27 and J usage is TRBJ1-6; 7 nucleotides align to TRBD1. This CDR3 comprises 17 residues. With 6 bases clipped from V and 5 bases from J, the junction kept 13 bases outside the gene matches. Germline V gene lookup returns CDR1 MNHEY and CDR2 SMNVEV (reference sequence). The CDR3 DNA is TGTGCCAGCAGCCGAGACGCGGGGACAGCTAATAATTCACCCCTCCACTTT. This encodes CASSRDAGTANNSPLHF.